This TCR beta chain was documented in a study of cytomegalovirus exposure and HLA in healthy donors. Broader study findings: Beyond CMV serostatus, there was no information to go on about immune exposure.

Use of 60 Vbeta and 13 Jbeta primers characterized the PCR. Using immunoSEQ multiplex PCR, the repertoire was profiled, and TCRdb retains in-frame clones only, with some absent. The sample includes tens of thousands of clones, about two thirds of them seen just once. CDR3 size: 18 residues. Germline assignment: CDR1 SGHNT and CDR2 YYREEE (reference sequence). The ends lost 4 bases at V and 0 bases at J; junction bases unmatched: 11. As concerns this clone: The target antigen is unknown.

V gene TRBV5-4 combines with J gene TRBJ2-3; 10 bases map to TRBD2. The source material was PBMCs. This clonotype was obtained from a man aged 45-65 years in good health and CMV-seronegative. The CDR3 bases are TGTGCCAGCAGCAAGCGGGGGGGCCGGATTACTAGCACAGATACGCAGTATTTT. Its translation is CASSKRGGRITSTDTQYF. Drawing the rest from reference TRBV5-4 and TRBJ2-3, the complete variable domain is ETGVTQSPTHLIKTRGQQVTLRCSSQSGHNTVSWYQQALGQGPQFIFQYYREEENGRGNFPPRFSGLQFPNYSSELNVNALELDDSALYLCASSKRGGRITSTDTQYFGPGTRLTVL.